The 27 T cell receptor beta chains in this list originate from one sample, sequenced in a study of regulatory T cells in long-lasting Graves disease. Time point defined: newly diagnosed GD, antithyroid drugs for less than 3 months. Isolated PBMC RNA provided the starting material for the TCR library. iRepertoire HTBI primers and Arm-PCR of CDR3 regions built TCR beta libraries. TCRdb reanalysed the multiplex PCR reads using MiXCR and keeps one entry per CDR3 protein. The repertoire has 300,000 to 400,000 distinct CDR3 sequences, about a sixth of them found once; the top ten carry 20% to 25%. This material consisted of peripheral blood mononuclear cells (PBMCs), taken at new diagnosis, from a patient treated with antithyroid drugs. The source is a female donor with Graves disease.

This clonotype has at least ten counts. V is TRBV15 and J is TRBJ1-2; D is unresolved. The V gene's germline CDR1 is LNHNV and CDR2 YYDKDF (reference sequence). The CDR3 runs 17 residues. V was clipped by 0 bases and J by 4 bases, with 18 bases between them. CDR3 nucleotide sequence: TGTGCCACCAGCAGAGAACATCGTCGCTCGGGCGGCTATGGCTACACCTTC. The encoded protein is CATSREHRRSGGYGYTF.

The chain recombines TRBV4-1 with TRBJ2-2; 8 bases agree with TRBD1. CDR1 is MGHRA and CDR2 is YSYEKL in the germline V gene. V gave up 3 bases and J gave up 4 bases; unmatched junction bases: 4. The CDR3 runs 15 residues. The CDR3 DNA sequence: TGCGCCAGCAGCCAGGGACAGGAATTCACCGGGGAGCTGTTTTTT. Translation gives CASSQGQEFTGELFF.

The chain links TRBV28 to TRBJ2-5; D possibly corresponds to TRBD1 (6 bases). Germline CDR1 reads MDHEN; CDR2 reads SYDVKM. The CDR3 loop spans 16 amino acids. With 5 bases removed from V and 4 bases from J, the gap between germline ends came to 20 bases. The chain's CDR3 is CASSMTGSLRGETQYF. As DNA, the CDR3 is TGTGCCAGCAGTATGACAGGCTCGCTTCGGGGAGAGACCCAGTACTTC.

This clonotype appeared many times. This chain uses TRBV9 with TRBJ1-5; TRBD1 might be the D (6 bases). This CDR3 is built from 16 residues. V lost 0 bases, J lost 11 bases, and 21 bases lay in between. Germline CDR1 and CDR2: SGDLS and YYNGEE. Here the CDR3 reads CASSVGSEGGNGAQHF. The CDR3 DNA is TGTGCCAGCAGCGTAGGAAGTGAGGGGGGGAATGGCGCCCAGCATTTT.

This clonotype occurred many times. This rearrangement joins TRBV11-2 to TRBJ2-2; D remains unclear. Germline V CDR1 and CDR2: SGHAT, FQNNGV. The CDR3 covers 14 residues. The V end lost 1 base, the J end lost 4 bases, and 7 bases lay between the germline ends. The CDR3: CASSLAGVTGELFF. The DNA for the CDR3 is TGTGCCAGCAGCTTAGCAGGTGTCACCGGGGAGCTGTTTTTT.

This clonotype was detected many times. V and J are TRBV7-9 and TRBJ1-1; tentative D call: TRBD1 (5 bases). The V end lost 6 bases, the J end lost 4 bases, and 12 bases lay between the germline ends. The CDR3 contains 13 residues. Per the germline V gene, CDR1 is SEHNR and CDR2 is FQNEAQ (reference sequence). CDR3 sequence reads: CASSTQGITEAFF. The CDR3 nucleotides read TGTGCCAGCAGTACGCAGGGAATCACTGAAGCTTTCTTT.

This clonotype occurred many times. V gene TRBV9 combines with J gene TRBJ1-5; weak D call: TRBD1 (5 bases). Germline loops: CDR1 SGDLS, CDR2 YYNGEE. This CDR3 has 14 amino acids. V shed 3 bases and J shed 3 bases, with 10 bases lying between them. The CDR3 here is CASSGAGTNQPQHF. The CDR3 region has the DNA TGTGCCAGCAGCGGGGCAGGGACCAATCAGCCCCAGCATTTT.

The table lists this clonotype with many counts. The chain joins TRBV11-1 to TRBJ2-1; a possible D gene is TRBD2 (5 bases). Germline V gene sequence: CDR1 SGHAT, CDR2 FQDESV (reference sequence). Trimming took 6 bases from V and 8 from J, leaving 8 bases between them. The CDR3 is 11 amino acids. The DNA for the CDR3 is TGTGCCAGCAGTACTAGGGATGAGCAGTTCTTC. Translating gives CASSTRDEQFF.

Details on this clonotype: The junction and the germline gene differ at one end; a read error may be behind it. The chain couples TRBV4-3 to TRBJ2-4; no reliable D call. CDR3 size: 13 residues. Looked up from germline, CDR1 is LGHNA and CDR2 is YSLEER. The chain's CDR3 is CASIQELGFRQYF. DNA for the CDR3: TGCGCCAGCATCCAAGAATTGGGGTTCCGTCAGTACTTC.

This clonotype was recorded at least ten times. Sequence at one end of the junction differs from germline and may be a read error. The rearrangement links TRBV11-2 to TRBJ2-3; 9 nucleotides line up with TRBD2. This CDR3 region has 18 residues. CDR1 is SGHAT and CDR2 is FQNNGV in the germline V gene. The CDR3 reads CASSQDLVSGRNADTQYF. DNA of the CDR3: TGCGCCAGCAGCCAAGATCTTGTGAGCGGGAGGAACGCAGATACGCAGTATTTT.

This clonotype was observed at least ten times. This rearrangement joins TRBV12-3 or TRBV12-4 to TRBJ2-7, with a tentative D call TRBD1 (6 bases). CDR3 length: 13 residues. V dropped 1 base and J dropped 5 bases, with 9 bases sitting between them. Here the CDR3 DNA reads TGTGCCAGCAGTTTAGTACAGGGCCACGAGCAGTACTTC. This sequence encodes CASSLVQGHEQYF.

This clonotype was seen repeatedly, ten times or more. The chain employs TRBV27 and TRBJ1-4; TRBD1 is a possible D gene (5 bases). Germline V gives CDR1 MNHEY, CDR2 SMNVEV (reference sequence). Trimming shortened V by 6 bases and J by 7 bases, and 33 bases separated the two germline ends. The CDR3 spans 20 residues. Here the CDR3 reads CASSEKTPGNFGGWGEKLFF. DNA for the CDR3: TGTGCCAGCAGCGAAAAAACACCGGGCAACTTTGGGGGTTGGGGTGAAAAACTGTTTTTT.

The sample holds many counts of this clonotype. The chain is built from TRBV12-3 or TRBV12-4 and TRBJ1-2; 10 nucleotides align to TRBD1. The CDR3 extends over 16 amino acids. Unmatched junction bases numbered 5, after V lost 3 bases and J lost 1 base. The CDR3 nucleotides read TGTGCCAGCAGTTTCCCCGGACAGGGGGATAACTATGGCTACACCTTC. Amino acids: CASSFPGQGDNYGYTF.

This clonotype appeared many times. V is TRBV29-1 and J is TRBJ2-1, with 12 bases lining up with TRBD2. V lost 3 bases to trimming and J lost 8 bases; unmatched junction nucleotides: 8. The CDR3 totals 15 residues. Germline CDR1 and CDR2: SQVTM and ANQGSEA. CDR3 residues: CSVDRLAGVIYEQFF. The CDR3 DNA is TGCAGCGTTGACAGACTAGCGGGAGTAATCTATGAGCAGTTCTTC.

This clonotype showed up many times. The chain employs TRBV12-3 or TRBV12-4 and TRBJ2-3; D unclear. The ends were cut back, 5 bases at V and 0 bases at J, with 12 bases in the middle. This CDR3 has 15 amino acids. In nucleotides, the CDR3 is TGTGCCAGCAGTCCGAGGACGGCTAGCACAGATACGCAGTATTTT. Translated, it gives CASSPRTASTDTQYF.

In its sample, this clonotype was seen many times. This chain connects TRBV2 to TRBJ2-1; D might be TRBD2 (6 bases). Germline-derived CDR1 and CDR2 are SNHLY and FYNNEI. V was cut by 7 bases and J by 1 base, with 14 bases left in between. This CDR3 has 15 residues. This CDR3 is CASTGDSWSYNEQFF. The CDR3 DNA follows: TGTGCCAGCACTGGGGACTCCTGGTCCTACAATGAGCAGTTCTTC. The full variable domain, its missing parts supplied by reference TRBV2 and TRBJ2-1, is EPEVTQTPSHQVTQMGQEVILRCVPISNHLYFYWYRQILGQKVEFLVSFYNNEISEKSEIFDDQFSVERPDGSNFTLKIRSTKLEDSAMYFCASTGDSWSYNEQFFGPGTRLTVL.

There are many counts of this clonotype. This chain joins TRBV27 and TRBJ1-6; D not resolved. The V gene's germline CDR1 is MNHEY and CDR2 SMNVEV (reference sequence). The CDR3 totals 16 residues. The germline V and J ends were trimmed by 5 bases and 7 bases, with 18 bases remaining between them. The CDR3 DNA is TGTGCCAGCAGTCCATCCTCCGGGCCCTCAAATTCACCCCTCCACTTT. This sequence encodes CASSPSSGPSNSPLHF.

This clonotype was detected only a few times. V and J are TRBV6-5 and TRBJ1-2, with TRBD1 as a possible D gene (6 bases). Trimming cost V 1 base and J 0 bases, with 9 bases left between them. The CDR3 spans 15 residues. The germline V gene has CDR1 MNHEY and CDR2 SVGAGI. The CDR3 loop is CASSYFRGANYGYTF. In nucleotides, the CDR3 is TGTGCCAGCAGTTACTTCAGGGGAGCTAACTATGGCTACACCTTC.

The chain employs TRBV7-2 and TRBJ2-3, with D possibly being TRBD1 or TRBD2 (5 bases each). This CDR3 is built from 15 residues. Trimming cost V 4 bases and J 0 bases, with 11 bases left between them. Per germline, CDR1 SGHTA and CDR2 FQGNSA. DNA for the CDR3: TGTGCCAGCAGCTCGGACGGGACGAGCACAGATACGCAGTATTTT. Translated, it gives CASSSDGTSTDTQYF.

This clonotype was counted ten times or more. This chain connects TRBV4-1 to TRBJ2-2, with D tentatively TRBD1 (5 bases). The CDR3 is 16 residues long. The germline gives CDR1 MGHRA, CDR2 YSYEKL. V lost 0 bases and J 2 bases, leaving 10 bases between the germline ends. The CDR3 is CASSQEGHGNTGELFF. The DNA for the CDR3 is TGCGCCAGCAGCCAAGAAGGACACGGTAACACCGGGGAGCTGTTTTTT.

This chain links TRBV19 with TRBJ1-2, with D maybe TRBD1 (6 bases). The CDR3 totals 13 residues. Trimming removed 7 bases at V and 14 bases at J, with 23 bases between. Germline CDR1 reads LNHDA; CDR2 reads SQIVND (reference sequence). The CDR3 DNA is TGTGCCAGTACCTCAGGGGCCGGTGTATCTGAGACCTTC. Translating it yields CASTSGAGVSETF.

This clonotype was detected many times. The chain carries TRBV6-2 or TRBV6-3 and TRBJ1-5, with 10 positions matching TRBD1. The V gene's germline CDR1 is MNHEY and CDR2 SVGEGT. The CDR3 extends over 18 amino acids. V lost 2 bases, J lost 2 bases, and 9 bases stayed unmatched. The CDR3 DNA follows: TGTGCCAGCAGTTACAGGGGTGGGACAGGGGAGGGCAATCAGCCCCAGCATTTT. It specifies CASSYRGGTGEGNQPQHF.

This clonotype has at least ten counts. The V and J genes are TRBV5-1 and TRBJ1-1; no reliable D call. The CDR3 totals 13 residues. V was cut by 0 bases and J by 10 bases, with 13 bases left in between. CDR1 is SGHRS and CDR2 is YFSETQ in the germline V gene. In DNA form, the CDR3 reads TGCGCCAGCAGCTTGGGGGTCAGGAACGCAGCTTTCTTT. Amino acid sequence: CASSLGVRNAAFF.

This clonotype was detected ten times or more. The chain links TRBV6-2 or TRBV6-3 to TRBJ2-7; 7 positions match TRBD1. V lost 5 bases and J lost 3; bases outside the gene matches: 7. Per germline, CDR1 MNHEY and CDR2 SVGEGT. The CDR3 is 14 amino acids. In nucleotides, the CDR3 is TGTGCCAGCAGTGAATACAGGGGACGCTACGAGCAGTACTTC. Protein product: CASSEYRGRYEQYF.

This clonotype was seen many times. The rearrangement joins TRBV7-3 to TRBJ2-6; no reliable D call. CDR3 length: 15 residues. Germline V gene lookup returns CDR1 SGHTA and CDR2 FQGTGA. V dropped 1 base and J dropped 1 base, with 5 bases sitting between them. CDR3 in DNA: TGTGCCAGCAGCTTAATAGGATCTGGGGCCAACGTCCTGACTTTC. Residues: CASSLIGSGANVLTF.

The J gene is TRBJ2-3, the V gene TRBV12-3 or TRBV12-4; TRBD2 matches 8 bases. The J segment lost 6 bases and the V segment lost 2 bases, leaving 4 bases of the junction unmatched. This CDR3 has 14 amino acids. The CDR3 nucleotides are TGTGCCAGCAGTTTAAACAGCGGGGGTGATACGCAGTATTTT. Residues: CASSLNSGGDTQYF.

Ten or more counts support this clonotype. The chain uses TRBV30 and TRBJ1-2, with D hard to call. Germline loops: CDR1 GTSNPN, CDR2 SVGIG (reference sequence). This CDR3 contains 14 residues. Trimming removed 0 bases at V and 5 bases at J, with 13 bases between. CDR3 residues: CAWSVNRLNYGYTF. The CDR3 DNA sequence: TGTGCCTGGAGTGTAAATCGGTTGAATTATGGCTACACCTTC.